The 31 T cell receptor beta chains below all came from one sample that was sequenced in a study of technical replicates of blood from a few donors. Only in-frame clones appear in the TCRdb table, and some are missing; sequencing was by immunoSEQ multiplex PCR. Altogether about 94,000 clones are present, around 95% being singletons, with the ten largest covering around 0.24%. What was sequenced was T cells isolated from PBMCs. The source is a human donor in good health.

The chain uses TRBV30 and TRBJ1-6, with D unresolved. This CDR3 region has 13 residues. V was shortened by 3 bases and J by 9 bases, with 12 bases between the two germline ends. Germline assignment: CDR1 GTSNPN and CDR2 SVGIG (reference sequence). DNA of the CDR3: TGTGCCTGGAGGGCCCCGTCACCTTCACCCCTCCACTTT. It encodes CAWRAPSPSPLHF.

The CDR3 DNA reads as TGTGCCAGCAGCTTAGCTTACGTCAGGGAGGATACGAACACCGGGGAGCTGTTTTTT. Translated: CASSLAYVREDTNTGELFF. This chain joins TRBV7-8 and TRBJ2-2; weak D call: TRBD2 (6 bases). Germline lookup yields CDR1 SGHVS and CDR2 FQNEAQ. This CDR3 comprises 19 residues. V lost 0 bases to trimming and J lost 0 bases, with 17 bases between them.

The rearrangement links TRBV28 to TRBJ2-5, with D tentatively TRBD1 (5 bases). Germline V gene lookup returns CDR1 MDHEN and CDR2 SYDVKM. CDR3 length: 13 amino acids. Trimming removed 9 bases from V and 7 bases from J, with 18 bases in between. CDR3 nucleotide sequence: TGTGCCAGTATTTCAGGGTCCCTTGGGACCCAGTACTTC. As protein: CASISGSLGTQYF.

V and J are TRBV18 and TRBJ2-7; tentatively, D is TRBD1 (6 bases). Germline V gene sequence: CDR1 KGHSH, CDR2 LQKENI. With 3 bases removed from V and 6 bases from J, the gap between germline ends came to 15 bases. The CDR3 runs to 14 residues. The CDR3 is CASSPYRDGGEQYF. CDR3 nucleotides: TGTGCCAGCTCACCCTACAGGGATGGAGGCGAGCAGTACTTC.

The rearrangement uses TRBV5-1 and TRBJ1-5, with D possibly TRBD1 on 5 matching bases. The V gene's germline CDR1 is SGHRS and CDR2 YFSETQ. This CDR3 spans 14 amino acids. V was clipped by 0 bases and J by 4 bases, with 8 bases between them. CDR3 protein: CASSLAGPNQPQHF. CDR3 bases: TGCGCCAGCAGCTTGGCAGGGCCAAATCAGCCCCAGCATTTT.

V gene TRBV11-2 combines with J gene TRBJ1-3, with TRBD1 as a possible D gene (6 bases). The CDR3 is made up of 16 amino acids. With 4 bases removed from V and 3 bases from J, the gap between germline ends came to 16 bases. The germline V gene has CDR1 SGHAT and CDR2 FQNNGV. CDR3 amino acids: CASSSQTGLYGNTIYF. For the CDR3, the DNA is TGTGCCAGCAGCTCCCAGACAGGTTTATATGGAAACACCATATATTTT. Supplemented by reference TRBV11-2 and TRBJ1-3, the full variable domain reads EAGVAQSPRYKIIEKRQSVAFWCNPISGHATLYWYQQILGQGPKLLIQFQNNGVVDDSQLPKDRFSAERLKGVDSTLKIQPAKLEDSAVYLCASSSQTGLYGNTIYFGEGSWLTVV.

The chain combines TRBV21-1 with TRBJ1-6. TRBV21-1 constitutes a pseudogene. The CDR3 has 17 amino acids. As DNA, the CDR3 is TGTGCCAGCAGCAAAAGTTCCGGGAGTAGCGATAATTCACCCCTCCACTTT. It translates to CASSKSSGSSDNSPLHF.

The chain carries TRBV19 and TRBJ2-7, with a tentative D call TRBD2 (6 bases). V lost 4 bases, J lost 3 bases, and 10 bases lay in between. Germline CDR1 and CDR2: LNHDA and SQIVND (reference sequence). The length of the CDR3 is 13 residues. The CDR3 region is CASSNGGNYEQYF. DNA for the CDR3: TGTGCCAGTAGTAATGGAGGGAACTACGAGCAGTACTTC.

This chain connects TRBV29-1 to TRBJ2-1, with 12 bases identical to TRBD2. The length of the CDR3 is 18 residues. Germline V gene data show CDR1 as SQVTM and CDR2 as ANQGSEA. Trimming at V came to 3 bases and at J to 2 bases, leaving 11 bases not matched to a gene. This CDR3 is CSVDGFTSGRLPYNEQFF. In DNA form, the CDR3 reads TGCAGCGTTGACGGGTTTACTAGCGGGAGGCTACCCTACAATGAGCAGTTCTTC.

V and J are TRBV5-1 and TRBJ2-5; D may be TRBD1 (6 bases). Germline assignment: CDR1 SGHRS and CDR2 YFSETQ. V lost 7 bases and J 4 bases, leaving 14 bases between the germline ends. The CDR3 has 13 amino acids. The CDR3 bases are TGCGCCAGCTACCGGGGACAATCAGAGACCCAGTACTTC. Amino acids: CASYRGQSETQYF. Supplemented by reference TRBV5-1 and TRBJ2-5, the full variable domain reads KAGVTQTPRYLIKTRGQQVTLSCSPISGHRSVSWYQQTPGQGLQFLFEYFSETQRNKGNFPGRFSGRQFSNSRSEMNVSTLELGDSALYLCASYRGQSETQYFGPGTRLLVL.

The chain is built from TRBV7-9 and TRBJ2-5; TRBD2 matches at 7 bases. V lost 1 base to trimming and J lost 2 bases; unmatched junction nucleotides: 7. CDR1 is SEHNR, CDR2 FQNEAQ, per germline (reference sequence). The CDR3 sequence is 16 residues long. DNA of the CDR3: TGTGCCAGCAGCTTAGGACTAGCCACTGATCAAGAGACCCAGTACTTC. It translates to CASSLGLATDQETQYF.

The V call is TRBV30, the J call TRBJ1-5; D is unclear. The CDR3 totals 15 residues. V lost 0 bases and J lost 3, with 12 bases in between. From germline, CDR1 is GTSNPN and CDR2 SVGIG (reference sequence). The CDR3, as DNA: TGTGCCTGGAGTGTACGTGCAGCGGTCAATCAGCCCCAGCATTTT. Residues: CAWSVRAAVNQPQHF.

This chain links TRBV5-4 with TRBJ2-7; a weak D match, TRBD1 (6 bases). V lost 0 bases, J lost 1 base, and 11 bases lay in between. CDR1 is SGHNT and CDR2 is YYREEE in the germline V gene (reference sequence). The CDR3 sequence is 15 residues long. Written as DNA, the CDR3 is TGTGCCAGCAGCTTGGGGCCAGGGGAATCCTACGAGCAGTACTTC. Its protein product is CASSLGPGESYEQYF.

The chain carries TRBV11-3 and TRBJ2-1; tentative D call: TRBD1 (6 bases). CDR3 length: 15 residues. CDR1 and CDR2 (germline): SGHNT, YENEEA. V was trimmed by 6 bases and J by 1 base, leaving 13 bases between them. For the CDR3, the DNA is TGTGCCAGCAGAGGAACAGGGATTTCCTACAATGAGCAGTTCTTC. Protein: CASRGTGISYNEQFF.

This chain uses TRBV11-1 with TRBJ2-1, with 8 bases aligning to TRBD2. Germline values: CDR1 SGHAT, CDR2 FQDESV (reference sequence). Trimming cost V 5 bases and J 4 bases; bases outside gene matches: 10. The CDR3 runs to 16 residues. In DNA form, the CDR3 reads TGTGCCAGCAGCATAAGCGGGAGTGGGGTTTACAATGAGCAGTTCTTC. The encoded protein is CASSISGSGVYNEQFF.

CDR3: CSASLTDTQYF. CDR3 coding DNA: TGCAGTGCTAGTCTCACAGATACGCAGTATTTT. This chain uses TRBV20-1 with TRBJ2-3; no clear D. V lost 3 bases and J 2 bases, leaving 3 bases between the germline ends. This CDR3 region has 11 residues. Germline assignment: CDR1 DFQATT and CDR2 SNEGSKA (reference sequence).

V usage is TRBV5-4 and J usage is TRBJ1-1; D is unresolved. Trimming stripped 2 bases from V and 0 bases from J, with 8 bases between. From germline, CDR1 is SGHNT and CDR2 YYREEE (reference sequence). The CDR3 extends over 14 amino acids. CDR3 protein: CASSLIDMNTEAFF. The CDR3 DNA is TGTGCCAGCAGCTTAATTGACATGAACACTGAAGCTTTCTTT.

This rearrangement joins TRBV29-1 to TRBJ2-1; the D gene is possibly TRBD2 (5 bases). CDR3 length equals 13 residues. Germline CDR1 SQVTM, CDR2 ANQGSEA. Trimming pared 4 bases from V and 5 bases from J, leaving 12 bases between. CDR3 DNA sequence: TGCAGCGTTGCGCTCGCCGGGGACAATGAGCAGTTCTTC. Amino acids: CSVALAGDNEQFF.

CDR3 nucleotide sequence: TGTGCCAGCAGCTTGGGCCCCGGGCGGGGGCTCTACGAGCAGTACTTC. Residues: CASSLGPGRGLYEQYF. J is TRBJ2-7 and V is TRBV5-6, with D perhaps matching TRBD2 (7 bases). Germline CDR1 SGHDT, CDR2 YYEEEE. There are 16 residues in the CDR3. The V gene lost 0 bases and the J gene lost 3 bases, with 16 bases spanning the gap.

The rearrangement uses TRBV6-5 and TRBJ1-1; the match to TRBD1 covers 7 bases. V shed 5 bases and J 1 base; nucleotides not matched to a gene: 4. Germline loops: CDR1 MNHEY, CDR2 SVGAGI. The CDR3 spans 14 residues. The CDR3 here is CASSLSGGNTEAFF. In nucleotides, the CDR3 is TGTGCCAGCAGTCTCTCAGGGGGGAACACTGAAGCTTTCTTT.

The chain couples TRBV7-9 to TRBJ2-3; 10 bases match TRBD2. After removal of 4 bases from V and 2 bases from J, the junction contained 15 bases not matched to a gene. This CDR3 comprises 19 residues. Germline assignment: CDR1 SEHNR and CDR2 FQNEAQ (reference sequence). The CDR3 region has the DNA TGTGCCAGCAGCTCTACCGCCCCGATTAGCGGGGGGCACACAGATACGCAGTATTTT. As protein: CASSSTAPISGGHTDTQYF. The full variable domain, completed using reference TRBV7-9 and TRBJ2-3, is DTGVSQNPRHKITKRGQNVTFRCDPISEHNRLYWYRQTLGQGPEFLTYFQNEAQLEKSRLLSDRFSAERPKGSFSTLEIQRTEQGDSAMYLCASSSTAPISGGHTDTQYFGPGTRLTVL.

The V and J genes are TRBV18 and TRBJ1-5; the match to TRBD1 covers 9 bases. The CDR3 loop spans 15 amino acids. Germline V lookup: CDR1 KGHSH, CDR2 LQKENI. Trimming removed 4 bases from V and 7 bases from J; junction bases left unmatched: 8. CDR3 nucleotide sequence: TGTGCCAGCTCACGACAGGGGGGAAGCGGGCAGCCCCAGCATTTT. It is translated as CASSRQGGSGQPQHF. The entire variable domain, with the rest obtained from reference TRBV18 and TRBJ1-5, is as follows: NAGVMQNPRHLVRRRGQEARLRCSPMKGHSHVYWYRQLPEEGLKFMVYLQKENIIDESGMPKERFSAEFPKEGPSILRIQQVVRGDSAAYFCASSRQGGSGQPQHFGDGTRLSIL.

The CDR3 DNA follows: TGTGCCAGCAGCTTAACGGGGGCATCCCGAGGGGGGGCAACAGATACGCAGTATTTT. Amino acids: CASSLTGASRGGATDTQYF. The chain carries TRBV7-2 and TRBJ2-3, with D tentatively TRBD2 (7 bases). CDR1 SGHTA and CDR2 FQGNSA come from the germline V gene. This CDR3 contains 19 residues. V was clipped by 2 bases and J by 3 bases, with 24 bases between them.

This clone was found once. An end of the junction differs from the germline gene, which may be a read error. The chain uses TRBV10-2 and TRBJ2-1, with a possible D match to TRBD2 (6 bases). The CDR3 covers 13 residues. CDR1 is WSHSY, CDR2 SAAADI, per germline. The CDR3 reads CASSRDSHNEQFF. The DNA for the CDR3 is TGCGCCAGCAGTCGGGACTCCCACAATGAGCAGTTCTTC.

The CDR3 bases are TGTGCCAGCAGCTTAGTGGGACAGGGGTTAGCCCTTTACAATGAGCAGTTCTTC. Its translation: CASSLVGQGLALYNEQFF. The gene calls are TRBV7-8 and TRBJ2-1, with 10 bases identical to TRBD1. V was pared by 1 base and J by 4 bases, with 10 bases of the junction left unmatched. The germline V gene has CDR1 SGHVS and CDR2 FQNEAQ. CDR3 length: 18 amino acids.

The rearrangement uses TRBV5-4 and TRBJ1-4, with 8 bases aligning to TRBD1. J gave up 5 bases and V 4 bases, and 7 bases lay outside the gene matches. Germline assignment: CDR1 SGHNT and CDR2 YYREEE (reference sequence). The CDR3 is 15 residues long. In DNA form, the CDR3 reads TGTGCCAGCAGCCCGGGACAGGCGGTGAATGAAAAACTGTTTTTT. Amino acids: CASSPGQAVNEKLFF.

The rearrangement links TRBV7-8 to TRBJ2-2; 7 nucleotides line up with TRBD1. The CDR3 has 17 residues. CDR1 and CDR2 from the germline V gene are SGHVS and FQNEAQ. The J segment lost 6 bases and the V segment lost 1 base, leaving 11 bases of the junction unmatched. This CDR3 reads CASSLDPGQPRAGELFF. The DNA of the CDR3 is TGTGCCAGCAGCTTAGACCCGGGACAGCCTCGGGCCGGGGAGCTGTTTTTT.

The chain has TRBV7-9 and TRBJ2-1, with 10 bases aligning to TRBD1. The CDR3 is 15 residues long. After removal of 5 bases from V and 3 bases from J, the junction contained 4 bases not matched to a gene. Germline CDR1 and CDR2: SEHNR and FQNEAQ (reference sequence). The CDR3: CASSPRTGGYNEQFF. In DNA, the CDR3 is TGTGCCAGCAGCCCCCGGACAGGGGGCTACAATGAGCAGTTCTTC.

Worth noting for this clone: Other DNA sequences in the sample encode the same CDR3. The chain combines TRBV30 with TRBJ1-2; TRBD1 aligns across 8 bases. From germline, CDR1 is GTSNPN and CDR2 SVGIG (reference sequence). Trimming at V came to 3 bases and at J to 4 bases, leaving 4 bases not matched to a gene. The CDR3 extends over 13 amino acids. The CDR3 DNA reads TGTGCCTGGAGAGACAGGGGTCTCTATGGCTACACCTTC. As protein: CAWRDRGLYGYTF.

The chain recombines TRBV4-1 with TRBJ2-1, with TRBD2 matching 15 bases. Germline CDR1 and CDR2: MGHRA and YSYEKL. The ends lost 0 bases at V and 6 bases at J; junction bases unmatched: 3. This CDR3 comprises 17 residues. This chain's CDR3 is CASSQDPGLAGGNEQFF. The CDR3 DNA reads TGCGCCAGCAGCCAAGATCCGGGACTAGCGGGGGGCAATGAGCAGTTCTTC.

The chain links TRBV7-2 to TRBJ2-7, with 10 bases lining up with TRBD1. There are 16 residues in the CDR3. The J segment lost 1 base and the V segment lost 4 bases, leaving 7 bases of the junction unmatched. Per the germline V gene, CDR1 is SGHTA and CDR2 is FQGNSA. The CDR3: CASSSTGTGASYEQYF. The DNA for the CDR3 is TGTGCCAGCAGCTCCACCGGGACAGGGGCGTCCTACGAGCAGTACTTC.